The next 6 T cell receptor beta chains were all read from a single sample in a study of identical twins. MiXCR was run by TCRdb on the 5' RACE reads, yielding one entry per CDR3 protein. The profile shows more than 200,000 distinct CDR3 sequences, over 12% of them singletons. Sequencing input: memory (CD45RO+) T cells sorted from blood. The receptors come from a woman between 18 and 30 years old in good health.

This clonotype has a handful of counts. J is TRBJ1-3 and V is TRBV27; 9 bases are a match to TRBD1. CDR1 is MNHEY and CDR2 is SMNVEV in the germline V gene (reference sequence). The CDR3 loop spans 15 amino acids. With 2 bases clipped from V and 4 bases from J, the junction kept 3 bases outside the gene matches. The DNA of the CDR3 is TGTGCCAGCAGTTTACGCGGACAGGGGGGAAACACCATATATTTT. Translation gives CASSLRGQGGNTIYF.

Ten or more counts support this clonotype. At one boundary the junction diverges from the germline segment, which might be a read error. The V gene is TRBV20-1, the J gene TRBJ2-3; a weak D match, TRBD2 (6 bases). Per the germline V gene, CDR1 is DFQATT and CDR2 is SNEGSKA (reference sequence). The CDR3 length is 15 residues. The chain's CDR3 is CSASTIAALTNTQYF. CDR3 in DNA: TGCAGTGCCTCAACCATAGCGGCCCTCACAAATACGCAGTATTTT.

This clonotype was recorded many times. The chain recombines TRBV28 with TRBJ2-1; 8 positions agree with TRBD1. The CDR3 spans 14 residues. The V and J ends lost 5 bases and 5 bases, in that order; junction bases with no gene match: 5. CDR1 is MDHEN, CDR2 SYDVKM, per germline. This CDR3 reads CASSPLDRDNEQFF. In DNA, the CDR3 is TGTGCCAGCAGTCCCCTGGACAGGGACAATGAGCAGTTCTTC.

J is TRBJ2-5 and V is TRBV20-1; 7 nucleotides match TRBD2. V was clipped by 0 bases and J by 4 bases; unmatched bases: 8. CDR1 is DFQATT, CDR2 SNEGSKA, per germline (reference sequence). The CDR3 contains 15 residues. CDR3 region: CSARDHGGGRETQYF. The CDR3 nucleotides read TGCAGTGCTAGAGATCATGGGGGGGGGAGAGAGACCCAGTACTTC.

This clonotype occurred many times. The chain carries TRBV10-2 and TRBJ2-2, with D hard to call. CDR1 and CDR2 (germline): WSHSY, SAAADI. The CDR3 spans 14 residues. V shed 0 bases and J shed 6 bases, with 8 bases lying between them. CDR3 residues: CASSESGRSGELFF. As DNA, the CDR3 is TGCGCCAGCAGTGAGTCGGGCAGGTCCGGGGAGCTGTTTTTT.

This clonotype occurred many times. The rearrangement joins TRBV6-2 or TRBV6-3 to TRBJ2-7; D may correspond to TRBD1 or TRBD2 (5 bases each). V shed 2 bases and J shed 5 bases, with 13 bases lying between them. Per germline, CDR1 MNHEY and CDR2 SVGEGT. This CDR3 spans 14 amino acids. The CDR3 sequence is CASSYIRGQHEQYF. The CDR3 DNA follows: TGTGCCAGCAGTTACATCCGGGGCCAGCACGAGCAGTACTTC.